The rows below give T cell receptor beta chains drawn from one sample of a study of T cells in Graves' hyperthyroidism and ophthalmopathy. TCRdb reprocessed the multiplex PCR reads with MiXCR, giving one entry per CDR3 protein. Of over 550,000 distinct CDR3 sequences in the sample, 16% were seen once. Specimen: blood. Receptors originate from a young woman with Graves' hyperthyroidism. Each CDR3 is given with its conserved first and last residue. The D gene is left open where the match is weak. A clone size is listed for some rows: how often the clone was seen (once, few, many), or a class if it is expanded.

abundance: many; j_gene: TRBJ1-1; d_gene: -; v_gene: TRBV29-1; CDR3nt: TGCAGCGTTGGGAGGGACACTGAAGCTTTCTTT; CDR3aa: CSVGRDTEAFF
abundance: many; j_gene: TRBJ1-5; d_gene: -; v_gene: TRBV5-1; CDR3nt: TGCGCCAGCAGCTTGGAACAGGGCTCGGCCCAGCATTTT; CDR3aa: CASSLEQGSAQHF
abundance: -; j_gene: TRBJ2-1; d_gene: TRBD2; v_gene: TRBV5-1; CDR3nt: TGCGCCAGCAGCCTAGGACTGGGACTAGCTGGCACCTACAATGGGCAGTTCTTC; CDR3aa: CASSLGLGLAGTYNGQFF
abundance: -; j_gene: TRBJ2-2; d_gene: TRBD1; v_gene: TRBV19; CDR3nt: TGTGCCAGCTACACAGGGGACAGAATGAACACCGGGGAGCTGTTTTTT; CDR3aa: CASYTGDRMNTGELFF
abundance: many; j_gene: TRBJ1-5; d_gene: TRBD1; v_gene: TRBV12-3/TRBV12-4; CDR3nt: TGTGCCAGCAGACGCGGGACAGGGGGCTTTCAGCCCCAGCATTTT; CDR3aa: CASRRGTGGFQPQHF
abundance: many; j_gene: TRBJ2-7; d_gene: TRBD2; v_gene: TRBV28; CDR3nt: TGTGCCAGCAGAACAAGACTACAGGGACTAGCGGGAGCCGAGCAGTACTTC; CDR3aa: CASRTRLQGLAGAEQYF
abundance: -; j_gene: TRBJ1-2; d_gene: -; v_gene: TRBV9; CDR3nt: TGTGCCGCGGAAGGGCCCTCTAAGTTGAATGGCTACACCTTC; CDR3aa: CAAEGPSKLNGYTF
abundance: many; j_gene: TRBJ1-1; d_gene: -; v_gene: TRBV6-1; CDR3nt: TGTGCCAGCAGTCCCGAGGACACCCATGAAGCTTTCTTT; CDR3aa: CASSPEDTHEAFF
abundance: -; j_gene: TRBJ2-7; d_gene: -; v_gene: TRBV7-2; CDR3nt: TGTGCCAGCAGCTTAGACTCCCTCGGCTACGAGCAGTACTTC; CDR3aa: CASSLDSLGYEQYF
abundance: many; j_gene: TRBJ1-5; d_gene: -; v_gene: TRBV6-1; CDR3nt: TGTGCCAGCAGGGACTGGGCCGACCATCAGCCCCAGCATTTT; CDR3aa: CASRDWADHQPQHF
abundance: many; j_gene: TRBJ2-1; d_gene: TRBD1; v_gene: TRBV27; CDR3nt: TGTGCCAGCAGCCCAGACAGGGGGCAATACAATGAGCAGTTCTTC; CDR3aa: CASSPDRGQYNEQFF
abundance: many; j_gene: TRBJ2-1; d_gene: TRBD2; v_gene: TRBV7-8; CDR3nt: TGTGCCAGCAGCTTACGAAAGCGGACCTGGACTAGGGGCAATGAGCAGTTCTTC; CDR3aa: CASSLRKRTWTRGNEQFF
abundance: many; j_gene: TRBJ2-6; d_gene: TRBD1; v_gene: TRBV12-3/TRBV12-4; CDR3nt: TGTGCCAGTGACCAGGGGGCAGCAAGCTCTGGGGCCAACGTCCTGACTTTC; CDR3aa: CASDQGAASSGANVLTF
abundance: -; j_gene: TRBJ2-2; d_gene: TRBD1; v_gene: TRBV29-1; CDR3nt: TGCAGCGGACAGGGGGACGGGGAGCTGTTTTTT; CDR3aa: CSGQGDGELFF
abundance: -; j_gene: TRBJ2-1; d_gene: -; v_gene: TRBV30; CDR3nt: TGTGCCTGGAGTGTATACGAGTACAATGAGCAGTCCTTC; CDR3aa: CAWSVYEYNEQSF
abundance: -; j_gene: TRBJ2-1; d_gene: -; v_gene: TRBV10-1; CDR3nt: TGCGCCAGCAGTGAGGCTACAGGGTCCTCCTGGGATGAGCAGTTCTTC; CDR3aa: CASSEATGSSWDEQFF
abundance: -; j_gene: TRBJ2-1; d_gene: -; v_gene: TRBV10-2; CDR3nt: TGCGCCAGCAGTGAGAAAGCGGAGGCGCAAGAGCAGTTCTTC; CDR3aa: CASSEKAEAQEQFF
abundance: -; j_gene: TRBJ2-7; d_gene: TRBD1; v_gene: TRBV6-9; CDR3nt: TGTGCCAGCAGTTACCAGGATTCCGGGACAGGGAGAGAGCAGTACTTC; CDR3aa: CASSYQDSGTGREQYF
abundance: many; j_gene: TRBJ2-3; d_gene: TRBD1; v_gene: TRBV28; CDR3nt: TGTGCCAGCAGGTCCCTCAGGGACAGAAGCACAGATACGCAGTATTTT; CDR3aa: CASRSLRDRSTDTQYF
abundance: few; j_gene: TRBJ1-1; d_gene: TRBD1; v_gene: TRBV19; CDR3nt: TGTGCCAGTAGTCCGCTCGGACAGGGAAACGAAGCTTTCTTT; CDR3aa: CASSPLGQGNEAFF
abundance: many; j_gene: TRBJ2-7; d_gene: -; v_gene: TRBV2; CDR3nt: TGTGCCAGTCTGGGGGCGATCTCCTACGAGCAGTACTTC; CDR3aa: CASLGAISYEQYF
abundance: many; j_gene: TRBJ1-5; d_gene: -; v_gene: TRBV7-8; CDR3nt: TGTGCCAGCAGCTTACTAGCCACCAGGCTGTATAGCAATCAGCCCCAGCATTTT; CDR3aa: CASSLLATRLYSNQPQHF
abundance: few; j_gene: TRBJ1-1; d_gene: TRBD1; v_gene: TRBV6-1; CDR3nt: TGTGCCAGCAGGCCTTTGTCGGCAGGGGGCTGGGTGAACACTGAAGCTTTCTTT; CDR3aa: CASRPLSAGGWVNTEAFF
abundance: -; j_gene: TRBJ2-7; d_gene: -; v_gene: TRBV9; CDR3nt: TGTGCCAGCAGCGTAGATGGGGTATACTACGAGCAGTACTTC; CDR3aa: CASSVDGVYYEQYF
abundance: -; j_gene: TRBJ2-4; d_gene: TRBD2; v_gene: TRBV18; CDR3nt: TGTGCCAGCTCACCAGGACTAGCGGGGGACCAGCTAGCCAAAAACATTCAGTACTTC; CDR3aa: CASSPGLAGDQLAKNIQYF
abundance: few; j_gene: TRBJ1-1; d_gene: -; v_gene: TRBV7-9; CDR3nt: TGTGCCAGCAGCTTAACGCCAGTAGATACTGAAGCTTTCTTT; CDR3aa: CASSLTPVDTEAFF
abundance: -; j_gene: TRBJ1-1; d_gene: TRBD1; v_gene: TRBV6-2/TRBV6-3; CDR3nt: TGTGCCAGCAGCCGATACAGGGGGCAGGCGAACACTGAAGCTTTCTTT; CDR3aa: CASSRYRGQANTEAFF
abundance: many; j_gene: TRBJ1-1; d_gene: -; v_gene: TRBV3-1; CDR3nt: TGTGCCAGCAGCCTCCTTACAGGGGAAGCTTTCTTT; CDR3aa: CASSLLTGEAFF
abundance: few; j_gene: TRBJ2-1; d_gene: TRBD2; v_gene: TRBV7-3; CDR3nt: TGTGCCAGCAGCTTATACCCCCCCGGGGGGGTATACAATGAGCAGTTCTTC; CDR3aa: CASSLYPPGGVYNEQFF
abundance: many; j_gene: TRBJ1-4; d_gene: -; v_gene: TRBV12-3/TRBV12-4; CDR3nt: TGTGCCAGCAGTCCCAATCTGGGCGGACTTAATGAAAAACTGTTTTTT; CDR3aa: CASSPNLGGLNEKLFF
abundance: many; j_gene: TRBJ2-1; d_gene: TRBD2; v_gene: TRBV24-1; CDR3nt: TGTGCCACCAGTGATTACAGTGGACTAGCGGGAGGAGGAAATGAGCAGTTCTTC; CDR3aa: CATSDYSGLAGGGNEQFF
abundance: many; j_gene: TRBJ2-3; d_gene: -; v_gene: TRBV20-1; CDR3nt: TGCAGTGCTGGGGTTCCGGGGGCGTCGGGTACGCAGTATTTT; CDR3aa: CSAGVPGASGTQYF
abundance: few; j_gene: TRBJ2-1; d_gene: -; v_gene: TRBV5-8; CDR3nt: TGTGCCAGCAGATCAACCGGGACACTTAGGAATGAGCAGTTCTTC; CDR3aa: CASRSTGTLRNEQFF
abundance: -; j_gene: TRBJ2-7; d_gene: -; v_gene: TRBV18; CDR3nt: TGTGCCAGCTCACCAATAACCGGGACCAACAACTACGAGCAGTACTTC; CDR3aa: CASSPITGTNNYEQYF
abundance: few; j_gene: TRBJ2-1; d_gene: -; v_gene: TRBV5-1; CDR3nt: TGCGCCAGCAGGACTATTCACAATGAGCAGTTCTTC; CDR3aa: CASRTIHNEQFF
abundance: -; j_gene: TRBJ2-1; d_gene: -; v_gene: TRBV5-1; CDR3nt: TGCGCCAGCAGCTTCTCCGGGATTTACAATGAGCAGTTCTTC; CDR3aa: CASSFSGIYNEQFF
abundance: few; j_gene: TRBJ2-1; d_gene: TRBD1; v_gene: TRBV20-1; CDR3nt: TGCAGTGGGACAGGGACCTACAATGAGCAGTTCTTC; CDR3aa: CSGTGTYNEQFF
abundance: few; j_gene: TRBJ2-2; d_gene: -; v_gene: TRBV12-3/TRBV12-4; CDR3nt: TGTGCCAGCAGTAGAGTGAACACCGGGGAGCTGTTTTTT; CDR3aa: CASSRVNTGELFF
abundance: few; j_gene: TRBJ2-3; d_gene: -; v_gene: TRBV12-3/TRBV12-4; CDR3nt: TGTGCCAGCAACCACAACACAGATACGCAGTATTTT; CDR3aa: CASNHNTDTQYF
abundance: -; j_gene: TRBJ2-2; d_gene: TRBD2; v_gene: TRBV6-2/TRBV6-3; CDR3nt: TGTGCCAGCACTAAAACTAGCGGCGCGAACACCGGGGAGCTGTTTTTT; CDR3aa: CASTKTSGANTGELFF
abundance: many; j_gene: TRBJ1-2; d_gene: -; v_gene: TRBV5-1; CDR3nt: TGCGCCAGCAGCTTGGGAGGAGGAGACTATGGCTACACCTTC; CDR3aa: CASSLGGGDYGYTF
abundance: many; j_gene: TRBJ1-1; d_gene: -; v_gene: TRBV13; CDR3nt: TGTGCCAGCAGCTTTAGGCGAACAGGAAACACTGAAGCTTTCTTT; CDR3aa: CASSFRRTGNTEAFF
abundance: few; j_gene: TRBJ2-7; d_gene: -; v_gene: TRBV2; CDR3nt: TGTGCCAGCCAAGACATAACCTACGAGCAGTACTTC; CDR3aa: CASQDITYEQYF
abundance: many; j_gene: TRBJ1-1; d_gene: -; v_gene: TRBV24-1; CDR3nt: TGTGCCACCAGTGGACAGGCCAACACTGAAGCTTTCTTT; CDR3aa: CATSGQANTEAFF
abundance: -; j_gene: TRBJ1-5; d_gene: -; v_gene: TRBV28; CDR3nt: TGTGCCAGCAGTTCGCCGGGGGCTCAGTACAATCAGCCCCAGCATTTT; CDR3aa: CASSSPGAQYNQPQHF
abundance: many; j_gene: TRBJ1-1; d_gene: TRBD1; v_gene: TRBV11-1; CDR3nt: TGTGCCAGCAGCTTAGCGGCGGGGACAGGGCCGAACACTGAAGCTTTCTTT; CDR3aa: CASSLAAGTGPNTEAFF
abundance: few; j_gene: TRBJ2-3; d_gene: -; v_gene: TRBV6-1; CDR3nt: TGTGCCGGAAAGGGGGACTCCGGAACAGATACGCAGTATTTT; CDR3aa: CAGKGDSGTDTQYF
abundance: -; j_gene: TRBJ1-6; d_gene: -; v_gene: TRBV20-1; CDR3nt: TGCAGTGCTAAGGGGGGGGGCTCACCCCTCCACTTT; CDR3aa: CSAKGGGSPLHF
abundance: -; j_gene: TRBJ1-6; d_gene: -; v_gene: TRBV6-1; CDR3nt: TGTGCCAGCAGCCGGGGACTGTATAATTCACCCCTCCACTTT; CDR3aa: CASSRGLYNSPLHF
abundance: many; j_gene: TRBJ2-5; d_gene: -; v_gene: TRBV20-1; CDR3nt: TGCAGTGCTAGCAGGGCAGAGACCCAGTACTTC; CDR3aa: CSASRAETQYF
abundance: -; j_gene: TRBJ2-1; d_gene: TRBD2; v_gene: TRBV10-3; CDR3nt: TGTGCCATCAGTGCCCAGCGGGGGACTAGCGGGAGGGCCCAGTACAATGAGCAGTTCTTC; CDR3aa: CAISAQRGTSGRAQYNEQFF
abundance: many; j_gene: TRBJ1-2; d_gene: TRBD1; v_gene: TRBV3-1; CDR3nt: TGTGCCAGCAGCTACGGGACAGATAACTATGGCTACACCTTC; CDR3aa: CASSYGTDNYGYTF
abundance: many; j_gene: TRBJ1-6; d_gene: TRBD1; v_gene: TRBV5-1; CDR3nt: TGCGCCAGCAGCCCCGGACAGGGGCGAGAAAATTCACCCCTCCACTTT; CDR3aa: CASSPGQGRENSPLHF